Listed below are T cell receptor beta chains from one sample, sequenced in a study of brain metastases from non-small cell lung cancer. This table comes from immunoSEQ multiplex PCR, and its TCRdb copy is limited to in-frame clones, with some not included. Of a few thousand clones in the sample, 70% to 90% were seen once. The sequencing input was primary lung tumor tissue. These receptor sequences come from a donor at least 40 years old with non-small cell lung cancer. The CDR3 runs from the conserved cysteine through the conserved F or W. D genes are given only for firm matches. The listing skips clone size in some rows; elsewhere it reads once, few, many or a size class.

clone size	D gene	J gene	V gene	CDR3 protein	CDR3 DNA
-	TRBD1	TRBJ1-6	TRBV27	CASTLGQGIGSPLHF	TGTGCCAGCACGCTGGGACAGGGTATAGGTTCACCCCTCCACTTT
few	-	TRBJ1-1	TRBV5-6	CASSIYRGIGEAFF	TGTGCCAGCAGCATCTATAGGGGTATTGGTGAAGCTTTCTTT
-	-	TRBJ2-7	TRBV28	CASSRAITYEQYF	TGTGCCAGCAGCCGGGCCATAACTTATGAGCAGTACTTC
-	-	TRBJ1-1	TRBV2	CASSERRGGRTEAFF	TGTGCCAGCAGTGAAAGGCGGGGGGGTCGCACTGAAGCTTTCTTT
-	-	TRBJ1-5	TRBV6-1	CASSEETNYSNQPQHF	TGTGCCAGCAGTGAAGAAACGAACTATAGCAATCAGCCCCAGCATTTT
-	-	TRBJ2-3	TRBV5-1	CASSPGPGRSTDMQYF	TGCGCCAGCAGCCCGGGGCCCGGACGAAGCACAGATATGCAGTATTTT
-	TRBD1	TRBJ2-7	TRBV5-1	CASSLEQWTGVGEQYF	TGCGCCAGCAGCTTGGAACAGTGGACAGGGGTAGGCGAGCAGTACTTC
-	TRBD1	TRBJ2-7	TRBV3-1/TRBV3-2	CASSPRLDRSYEQYF	TGTGCCAGCAGCCCACGCCTGGACAGGTCCTATGAGCAGTACTTC
once	-	TRBJ2-1	TRBV5-1	CASSLSLGGYYNEQFF	TGCGCCAGCAGCTTGTCGCTCGGGGGATACTACAATGAGCAGTTCTTC
-	-	TRBJ1-1	TRBV19	CASSPGGQNTEAFF	TGTGCCAGTAGTCCCGGTGGGCAGAACACTGAAGCTTTCTTT
-	-	TRBJ2-1	TRBV27	CASSLLGGVGYNEQFF	TGTGCCAGCAGTTTATTGGGGGGAGTAGGGTACAATGAGCAGTTCTTC
-	-	TRBJ2-7	TRBV30	CAWTEGAGTVDEQYF	TGTGCCTGGACCGAAGGGGCAGGGACCGTCGACGAGCAGTACTTC
-	-	TRBJ2-7	TRBV27	CASSFGRGYEQYF	TGTGCCAGCAGTTTCGGCAGAGGTTACGAGCAGTACTTC
-	-	TRBJ2-2	TRBV27	CASSLAGPGELFF	TGTGCCAGCAGTTTAGCAGGCCCCGGGGAGCTGTTTTTT
-	TRBD2	TRBJ2-5	TRBV27	CASSRLAGGQETQYF	TGTGCCAGCAGCCGACTAGCGGGAGGCCAAGAGACCCAGTACTTC
few	-	TRBJ2-1	TRBV19	CASSIEHLEYNEQFF	TGTGCCAGTAGTATAGAACACCTAGAGTACAATGAGCAGTTCTTC
-	-	TRBJ2-7	TRBV6-6	CASSLIVEVSYEQYF	TGTGCCAGCAGCCTCATCGTGGAGGTCTCCTACGAGCAGTACTTC
-	TRBD1	TRBJ2-4	TRBV12-3/TRBV12-4	CASSLGQGNIQYF	TGTGCCAGCAGTTTGGGACAGGGGAACATTCAGTACTTC
-	TRBD2	TRBJ2-1	TRBV7-2	CASSQDPLAAYNEQFF	TGTGCTAGCAGTCAGGATCCACTAGCGGCCTACAATGAGCAGTTCTTC
-	TRBD1	TRBJ1-6	TRBV6-5	CASIMTGAGNSPLHF	TGTGCCAGCATAATGACAGGGGCGGGGAATTCACCCCTCCACTTT
-	-	TRBJ2-3	TRBV5-1	CASNPGPGRSTDTQYF	TGCGCCAGCAACCCGGGGCCCGGACGAAGCACAGATACGCAGTATTTT
-	TRBD1	TRBJ1-4	TRBV5-1	CASSSGQGGNEKLFF	TGCGCCAGCAGCTCTGGACAGGGGGGGAATGAAAAACTGTTTTTT
-	-	TRBJ2-1	TRBV5-1	CASSYQDSHNEQFF	TGCGCCAGCAGCTACCAAGACTCACACAATGAGCAGTTCTTC
-	-	TRBJ2-1	TRBV7-8	CASSSPGLRSSYNEQFF	TGTGCCAGCAGCTCGCCGGGACTCCGGAGCTCCTACAATGAGCAGTTCTTC
-	-	TRBJ2-3	TRBV5-4	CASSLEGAAGSTDTQYF	TGTGCCAGCAGCTTGGAGGGGGCAGCGGGGAGCACAGATACGCAGTATTTT
-	-	TRBJ2-2	TRBV4-1	CASSRQGGVSDTGELFF	TGCGCCAGCAGCCGACAGGGAGGTGTCTCGGACACCGGGGAGCTGTTTTTT
-	-	TRBJ2-7	TRBV20-1	CSANEQYF	TGCAGTGCTAACGAGCAGTACTTC
-	TRBD1	TRBJ2-2	TRBV30	CAWSPDRGITGELFF	TGTGCCTGGAGTCCGGACAGGGGAATTACCGGGGAGCTGTTTTTT
-	TRBD1	TRBJ1-5	TRBV4-1	CASSQSGQGTRPQHF	TGCGCCAGCAGCCAATCGGGACAGGGTACCCGGCCCCAGCATTTT
-	-	TRBJ2-2	TRBV5-1	CASKQTNTGELFF	TGCGCCAGCAAACAGACGAACACCGGGGAGCTGTTTTTT
-	-	TRBJ1-1	TRBV14	CASSQGAKGMNTEAFF	TGTGCCAGCAGCCAAGGGGCGAAGGGAATGAACACTGAAGCTTTCTTT
-	TRBD1	TRBJ2-7	TRBV6-6	CAIGTDSYEQYF	TGTGCCATCGGGACAGATTCTTACGAGCAGTACTTC
-	-	TRBJ1-5	TRBV28	CASNLKEGSNQPQHF	TGTGCCAGCAACCTTAAGGAGGGAAGCAATCAGCCCCAGCATTTT
-	-	TRBJ2-3	TRBV29-1	CSVEGQVSTDTQYF	TGCAGCGTTGAAGGACAGGTTAGCACAGATACGCAGTATTTT
few	-	TRBJ2-7	TRBV24-1	CATSDWFFNEQYF	TGTGCCACCAGTGATTGGTTCTTTAACGAGCAGTACTTC
-	-	TRBJ2-5	TRBV5-1	CASSLTGLGETQYF	TGCGCCAGCAGCTTGACAGGGTTAGGAGAGACCCAGTACTTC
-	TRBD1	TRBJ1-2	TRBV10-1	CASSEWTGSGYTF	TGCGCCAGCAGTGAGTGGACAGGGAGCGGCTACACCTTC
-	-	TRBJ2-2	TRBV29-1	CSSQKGNTGELFF	TGCAGCTCTCAAAAGGGGAACACTGGGGAGCTGTTTTTT
-	-	TRBJ2-7	TRBV5-1	CASSLDSFNKQQYF	TGCGCCAGCAGCCTGGACAGCTTCAACAAGCAGCAGTACTTC
-	-	TRBJ1-1	TRBV20-1	CSASIWRGDTEAFF	TGCAGTGCTAGTATTTGGAGGGGGGACACTGAAGCTTTCTTT
-	-	TRBJ2-1	TRBV18	CASSGTDDSRGGQFF	TGTGCCAGCTCCGGGACCGATGACTCCCGAGGGGGGCAGTTCTTC
-	-	TRBJ2-6	TRBV19	CASSSTASGANVLTF	TGTGCCAGTAGTTCGACAGCCTCTGGGGCCAACGTCCTAACTTTC
once	-	TRBJ2-4	TRBV5-6	CASSLPGAGPTKNIQYF	TGTGCCAGCAGCTTACCCGGGGCCGGCCCGACCAAAAACATTCAGTACTTC